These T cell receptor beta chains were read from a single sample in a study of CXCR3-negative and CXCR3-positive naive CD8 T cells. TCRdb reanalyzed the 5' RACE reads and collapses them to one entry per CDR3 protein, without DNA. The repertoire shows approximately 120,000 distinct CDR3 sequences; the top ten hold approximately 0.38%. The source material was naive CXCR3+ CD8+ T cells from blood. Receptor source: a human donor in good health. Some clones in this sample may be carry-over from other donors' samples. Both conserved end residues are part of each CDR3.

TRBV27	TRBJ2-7	CAAGQGPYEQYF
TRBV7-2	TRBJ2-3	CASSFHPGGPVGTQYF
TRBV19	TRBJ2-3	CASTTAEYSSTDTQYF
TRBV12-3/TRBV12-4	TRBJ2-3	CASSLTGGLTDTQYF
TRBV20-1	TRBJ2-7	CSARVGVYEQYF
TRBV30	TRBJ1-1	CAWTVNTEAFF
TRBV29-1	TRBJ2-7	CSVDTGISYEQYF
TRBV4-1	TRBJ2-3	CASSDGISGLTDTQYF
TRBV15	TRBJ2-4	CATSRDLQLAKNIQYF
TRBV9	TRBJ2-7	CASSAKETSGQAYEQYF
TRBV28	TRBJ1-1	CASPSGEGRKAFF
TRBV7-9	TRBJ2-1	CASSHPGLAGAYNEQFF
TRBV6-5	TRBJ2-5	CASSYSVGETQYF
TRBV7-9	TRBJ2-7	CASSHGLGAVPGQYF
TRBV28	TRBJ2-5	CASSFGFVPLGKETQYF
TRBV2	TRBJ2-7	CASSAGFGGGIYEQYF
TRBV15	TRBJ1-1	CATSRVRQGYTEAFF
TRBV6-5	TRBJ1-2	CASSYGTGSIHYGYTF
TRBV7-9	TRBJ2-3	CASSFPVADTQYF
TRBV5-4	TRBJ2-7	CASSLAKPFIGRAHEQYF
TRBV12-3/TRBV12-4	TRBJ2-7	CASSSRDVREQYF
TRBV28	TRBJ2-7	CTSSLWTSSYEQYF
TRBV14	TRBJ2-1	CASSQDRVSGGPGEQLF
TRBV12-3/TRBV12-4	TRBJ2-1	CASYVWEQTQLINEQFF
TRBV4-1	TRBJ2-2	CASSQLTVTNTGELFF
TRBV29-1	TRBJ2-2	CSVGLRLGRTGELFF
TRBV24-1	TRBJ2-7	CATSDLQTVYPYF
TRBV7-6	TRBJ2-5	CASSSGDLRSETQYF
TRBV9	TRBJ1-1	CASSVGRTGGAFF
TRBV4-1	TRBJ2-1	CASSQGGTFYNEQFF
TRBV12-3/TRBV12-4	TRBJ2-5	CASSLKGILLETQYF
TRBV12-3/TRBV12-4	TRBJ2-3	CASSSRGGLGDTQYF
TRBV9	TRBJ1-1	CASSVGGDPEAFF
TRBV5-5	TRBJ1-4	CASSLVSGGPEKLFF
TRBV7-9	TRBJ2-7	CASSLETGISYEQYF